What follows describes a single T cell receptor beta chain. What it recognizes is unknown. Profiling of TCR beta VDJ combinations and CDR3 sequences used genomic DNA as template. TCRdb re-called the reads with MiXCR, one entry per CDR3 protein. The sample has about 40,000 distinct CDR3 sequences, 60% to 80% seen once; the top ten hold just under 60%. The record originates from a study of CD8+CD57+ T cells in acquired aplastic anemia. Turning to the study itself: The sorted CD4+ and CD8+ cells yielded an average around 3.2 ug of DNA. Whole-study results and caveats: Patients shared some 30 CD8+ CDR3 sequences with controls.

Whoever was chosen for sequencing had shown CD8+CD57+ cell expansion by flow cytometry. Every one of the patients had aplastic anemia (severe, acquired). Patients had undergone no therapy by the time their blood was sampled. The sequence was obtained from a human donor with aplastic anemia. The sequenced material came from sorted CD4+, CD8+, or CD8+CD57+ T cells (not recorded which) from PBMCs.

The CDR3 nucleotides read TGTGCCAGCAGCAGCGGGATGCCCTACGAGCAGTACTTC. Amino acids: CASSSGMPYEQYF. The chain combines TRBV7-9 with TRBJ2-7, with 7 bases lining up with TRBD2. This CDR3 has 13 amino acids. V lost 5 bases to trimming and J lost 2 bases; unmatched junction nucleotides: 3. CDR1 and CDR2 from the germline V gene are SEHNR and FQNEAQ (reference sequence).